Shown below are 8 T cell receptor beta chains from a single sample sequenced in a study of neurological immune-mediated disorders. TCRdb used MiXCR to reprocess the 5' RACE reads, holding one entry per CDR3 protein. Of tens of thousands of distinct CDR3 sequences in the sample, around 6% are singletons; the top ten hold 0.57%. Sequenced input: CD4+ T cells from blood. These receptors originate from a woman aged 40 to 55 in good health.

This clonotype was counted ten times or more. V usage is TRBV5-1 and J usage is TRBJ2-3, with TRBD2 matching over 7 bases. Germline V lookup: CDR1 SGHRS, CDR2 YFSETQ. Germline trimming cut 3 bases from V and 3 bases from J; bases unmatched to any gene: 4. This CDR3 has 14 residues. This CDR3 is CASSWLAETDTQYF. The CDR3 DNA sequence: TGCGCCAGCAGCTGGCTAGCGGAAACAGATACGCAGTATTTT.

The rearrangement links TRBV12-3 or TRBV12-4 to TRBJ2-3, with D unresolved. Trimming left V 3 bases short and J 5 bases short, with 9 bases between. This CDR3 is 13 amino acids long. This chain's CDR3 is CASSFSRGDTQYF. CDR3 in DNA: TGTGCCAGCAGTTTTTCTCGAGGAGATACGCAGTATTTT.

This clonotype was detected many times. The rearrangement uses TRBV5-1 and TRBJ2-2, with D possibly being TRBD1 or TRBD2 (5 bases each). From germline, CDR1 is SGHRS and CDR2 YFSETQ. Deletions cut 0 bases from V and 0 bases from J, with 6 bases between. The CDR3 loop spans 15 amino acids. DNA for the CDR3: TGCGCCAGCAGCTTGGCGGGGCCGAACACCGGGGAGCTGTTTTTT. It specifies CASSLAGPNTGELFF.

This clonotype was found many times. V gene TRBV7-2 combines with J gene TRBJ2-5, with D perhaps matching TRBD1 (6 bases). Germline V CDR1 and CDR2: SGHTA, FQGNSA. V was shortened by 5 bases and J by 5 bases, with 12 bases between the two germline ends. The CDR3 runs 13 residues. CDR3 bases: TGTGCCAGCAGCCTTGACAGGTTGGAGACCCAGTACTTC. Translated, it gives CASSLDRLETQYF. The complete variable domain, with remaining parts taken from reference TRBV7-2 and TRBJ2-5, reads GAGVSQSPSNKVTEKGKDVELRCDPISGHTALYWYRQSLGQGLEFLIYFQGNSAPDKSGLPSDRFSAERTGGSVSTLTIQRTQQEDSAVYLCASSLDRLETQYFGPGTRLLVL.

This clonotype was seen many times. At one boundary the junction diverges from the germline segment, which might be a read error. V gene TRBV7-9 combines with J gene TRBJ2-1; 8 bases align to TRBD2. Germline V gene data show CDR1 as SEHNR and CDR2 as FQNEAQ (reference sequence). The CDR3 is 16 amino acids. This CDR3 is CASTLRGREGLNEQFF. The CDR3 DNA is TGTGCCAGCACCTTAAGGGGTCGGGAGGGCCTCAATGAGCAGTTCTTC.

This clonotype was observed at least ten times. This rearrangement joins TRBV20-1 to TRBJ2-4, with D maybe TRBD2 (6 bases). Germline loops: CDR1 DFQATT, CDR2 SNEGSKA (reference sequence). V was cut by 6 bases and J by 3 bases, with 15 bases left in between. The CDR3 has 14 residues. CDR3 amino acids: CSATSGGVKNIQYF. The DNA of the CDR3 is TGCAGTGCAACTAGTGGCGGGGTCAAAAACATTCAGTACTTC.

This clonotype was observed many times. This sequence joins TRBV20-1 and TRBJ2-5; D may be TRBD2 (6 bases). Between the trimmed V and J ends, which lost 3 bases and 5 bases, there was a span of 19 bases. CDR1 is DFQATT and CDR2 is SNEGSKA in the germline V gene (reference sequence). The CDR3 is 15 amino acids. CDR3 residues: CSASPRGTPGETQYF. The DNA of the CDR3 is TGCAGTGCTAGTCCCCGGGGGACCCCTGGGGAGACCCAGTACTTC.

This clonotype was detected many times. The V call is TRBV18, the J call TRBJ1-1, with D tentatively TRBD1 (5 bases). There are 13 residues in the CDR3. Trimming pared 6 bases from V and 1 base from J, leaving 9 bases between. Germline V gene data show CDR1 as KGHSH and CDR2 as LQKENI. The DNA of the CDR3 is TGTGCCAGCTCCCTGACAGAGAACACTGAAGCTTTCTTT. Encoded protein: CASSLTENTEAFF.